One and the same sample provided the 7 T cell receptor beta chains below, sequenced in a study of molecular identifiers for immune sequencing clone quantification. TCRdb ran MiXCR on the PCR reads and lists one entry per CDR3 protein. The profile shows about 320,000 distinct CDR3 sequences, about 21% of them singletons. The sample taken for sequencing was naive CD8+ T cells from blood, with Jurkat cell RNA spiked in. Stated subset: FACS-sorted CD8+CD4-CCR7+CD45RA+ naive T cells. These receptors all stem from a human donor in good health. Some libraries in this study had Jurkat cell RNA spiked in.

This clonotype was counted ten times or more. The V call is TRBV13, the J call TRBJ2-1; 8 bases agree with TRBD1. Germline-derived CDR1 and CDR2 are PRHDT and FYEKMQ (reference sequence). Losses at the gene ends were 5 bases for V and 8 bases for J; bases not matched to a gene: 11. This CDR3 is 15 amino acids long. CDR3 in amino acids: CASSLRTGFNDEQFF. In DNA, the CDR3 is TGTGCCAGCAGCCTCCGGACAGGGTTTAACGATGAGCAGTTCTTC.

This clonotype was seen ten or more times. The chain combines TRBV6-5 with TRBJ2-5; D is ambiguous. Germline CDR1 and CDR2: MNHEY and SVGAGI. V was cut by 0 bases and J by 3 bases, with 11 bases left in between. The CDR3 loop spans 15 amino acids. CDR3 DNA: TGTGCCAGCAGTTACTCGACTGGGCTGGAAGAGACCCAGTACTTC. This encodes CASSYSTGLEETQYF.

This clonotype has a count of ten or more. CDR3 sequence reads: CASSFPKTWTSGNTDTQYF. Written as DNA, the CDR3 is TGTGCCAGCAGCTTCCCGAAAACGTGGACTAGCGGAAACACAGATACGCAGTATTTT. V gene TRBV7-9 combines with J gene TRBJ2-3, with TRBD2 identical over 10 bases. This CDR3 is 19 amino acids long. Germline CDR1 and CDR2: SEHNR and FQNEAQ (reference sequence). Losses at the gene ends were 3 bases for V and 2 bases for J; bases not matched to a gene: 14.

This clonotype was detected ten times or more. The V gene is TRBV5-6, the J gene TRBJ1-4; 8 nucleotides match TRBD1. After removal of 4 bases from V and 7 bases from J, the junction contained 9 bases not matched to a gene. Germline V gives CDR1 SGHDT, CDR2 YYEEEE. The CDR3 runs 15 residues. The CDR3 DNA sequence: TGTGCCAGCAGCCCCGGGACAGGACGACCTGAAAAACTGTTTTTT. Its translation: CASSPGTGRPEKLFF.

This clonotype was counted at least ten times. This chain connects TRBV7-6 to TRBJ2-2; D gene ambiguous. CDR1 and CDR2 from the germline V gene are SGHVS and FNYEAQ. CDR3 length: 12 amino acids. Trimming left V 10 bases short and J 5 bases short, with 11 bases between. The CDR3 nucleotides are TGTGCCACCATGGAGAGAACCGGGGAGCTGTTTTTT. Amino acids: CATMERTGELFF.

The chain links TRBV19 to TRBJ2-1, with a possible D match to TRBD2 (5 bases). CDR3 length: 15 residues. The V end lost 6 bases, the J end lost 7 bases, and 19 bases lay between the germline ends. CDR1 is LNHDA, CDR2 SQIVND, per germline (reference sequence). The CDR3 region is CASSIGTRAANEQFF. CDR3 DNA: TGTGCCAGTAGCATCGGTACCCGAGCGGCTAATGAGCAGTTCTTC.

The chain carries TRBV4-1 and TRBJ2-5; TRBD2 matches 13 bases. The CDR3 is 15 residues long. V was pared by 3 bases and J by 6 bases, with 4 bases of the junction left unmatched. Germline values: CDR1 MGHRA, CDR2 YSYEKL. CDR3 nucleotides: TGCGCCAGCAGCCAGACTAGCGGGGGGTCTCAGACCCAGTACTTC. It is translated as CASSQTSGGSQTQYF.